This T cell receptor beta chain was sequenced during a study of naive and memory T cell subsets (dated by TCRdb to between 2016 and 2019). Regarding the research as a whole: An open-source, UMI-based TCR alpha and beta sequencing pipeline was applied to sorted naive and memory peripheral blood T cell subsets. RNA was DNase-treated and reverse transcribed with TCR constant-region primers, mostly using SuperScript III. The functional CMV T cell responses agreed completely with IgG serology results.

TCR alpha and beta chain libraries were amplified separately from the second PCR step onward. To determine each donor's CMV status, fresh PBMCs were stimulated overnight with CMV viral lysate, and IFNgamma production from CD4+ T cells was then assessed. CD4 T cells were positively selected using Miltenyi beads, after which CD8 T cells were positively selected from the CD4-negative fraction. Cells were stained for CD3, CD4, CD8, CD45RA, CD27 and a live/dead dye and were sorted on a BD Aria II into four subsets based on CD45RA and CD27. A few healthy volunteers provided blood, and each donor's sample was split into CD4 and CD8 T cells and then further divided into four differentiation subsets. Roughly 0.11 L of peripheral blood was collected from each donor, and PBMC were isolated by Ficoll-Paque PLUS density-gradient centrifugation. Sorted cells were lysed in RLT buffer, after which RNA was extracted using a Qiagen RNeasy kit and stored at -80 degrees C.

The full study reports these points: Naive repertoires, especially CD8, contained a few larger clonotypes, possibly memory cells re-expressing CD45RA. In both CD4 and CD8 cells, going from naive through CM, EM and EMRA, the Gini index went up while Shannon and inverse Simpson diversity went down. After error correction, over 90% of naive TCR sequences appeared only once, giving much steeper abundance distributions than memory subsets. No ground truth was available to validate the repertoire findings for the naive and memory subsets. RNA-based TCR counts may be influenced by expression changes linked to T cell activation and differentiation. Each clonotype was defined as a single alpha or beta chain sequence rather than as a paired alpha/beta receptor. The abundance of TCRs followed a power law with an exponent that differed between naive and memory subsets yet stayed consistent across the three individuals.

This clonotype was seen a handful of times. Its specific antigen is unknown. Per-base quality was not reported, and no clone a single base away is much larger than it. V lost 5 bases and J lost 5 bases, and the count of bases not matched to a germline gene is 15. Counted from cysteine to phenylalanine, this CDR3 has 16 amino acids. This entry keeps only the CDR3 DNA: 48 bases, framed from base 1. CDR1 and CDR2 are drawn from the germline V gene: SGHTA, FQGTGA. Library construction relied on UMI-ligation and nested PCR. The beta constant-region primer consisted of an equimolar mixture of two oligonucleotides that together covered TRBC1 and TRBC2. T4 RNA ligase 1 ligated a single-stranded oligonucleotide carrying the SP2 primer and a 12-nucleotide UMI to the cDNA 3' end. Four rounds of PCR, combining the SP2 primer with nested alpha and beta constant-region primers, were used to amplify the ligated cDNA. Incubation of the ligation reaction was carried out at 16 degrees C for roughly 20-25 hours. PCR2 was usually performed as a SYBR Green qPCR and halted at a preset threshold so that over-amplification would not occur. Agencourt AMPure XP magnetic beads were used for all purifications after the first. Library amounts were measured by Qubit and library quality was assessed on a TapeStation, where the main peak was expected at around 650 bp. Sequencing of the pooled libraries was done on an Illumina MiSeq using v2 2x251 paired-end kits, which typically yielded about 1-2 million reads per sample. Each sample's library went into the pool at about 4.2 nM, and about 4.5-8% PhiX was added to help with cluster recognition. The source study handled its data this way. V and J genes were assigned to Demultiplexor-processed FASTQ reads by Decombinator through tag matching, with a single base-pair mismatch being allowed. By using UMIs, Collapsinator corrected both sequencing errors and the frequency errors caused by PCR heterogeneity. TCRs were translated and CDR3s were extracted from the conserved cysteine to the FGXG phenylalanine by CDR3Translator, with non-productive sequences being flagged. Gini, Shannon entropy and inverse Simpson indices were calculated on repertoires subsampled to equal numbers of UMI-defined TCRs. Within the linear range, a power law was fitted by maximum likelihood to the distributions of clonotype abundance. For one naive CD8 sample, the pipeline and MIGEC produced similar UMI counts, unique TCR numbers and clonal distributions. In one analysis, naive TCRs that were also found in any memory subset of the same donor were excluded from the naive repertoire. The repertoires were searched for roughly 7,900 CMV-associated CDR3 sequences that had been compiled from VDJdb and a published dataset. TCRdb passed the public sequencing reads through fastp at Q25 and MiXCR, retaining productive beta sequences. When rows share a CDR3 protein, they turn into one entry using the most common DNA and genes. TCRdb's processing, not the study's, gives the V and J calls here. The sample table contains about 150,000 distinct CDR3 sequences; only one count was recorded for approximately 15% of them. About 0.13% of the sample comes from the top ten.

The clonotype comes from a human donor in good health. Sequenced sample: naive CD4+ T cells from blood. The cell subset or site label of this sample denotes: naive T cells, CD45RA high CD27+. Rearrangement joined TRBV7-3 to TRBJ2-7; TRBD1 aligns with 7 central bases. The nucleotides are TGTGCCAGCAGCGCCGGGCCGCCGGGACAGACAGACGAGCAGTACTTC. This is translated as CASSAGPPGQTDEQYF.